This T cell receptor (beta chain) was identified in a study of cytomegalovirus exposure and HLA in healthy donors. Comment on this clone: Its target is not known.

The CDR3 is 14 residues long. CDR1 MNHEY and CDR2 SVGAGI come from the germline V gene. V was cut by 1 base and J by 10 bases, with 16 bases left in between. Overall study findings and caveats: The authors confirmed in vitro that a few CMV-associated chains were specific for CMV antigens.

The protocol was immunoSEQ multiplex PCR, while the TCRdb copy is restricted to in-frame clones and leaves out a portion. Found here are around 200,000 clones, about four fifths of them singletons; the top ten hold about 2.8%. The specimen sequenced was PBMCs. This clonotype was obtained from a woman younger than 30 in good health and CMV-seropositive. The chain couples TRBV6-5 to TRBJ1-1; tentative D call: TRBD1 (5 bases). CDR3 region: CASSYLQGSSIAFF. The DNA of the CDR3 is TGTGCCAGCAGTTACTTGCAGGGCAGTAGTATAGCTTTCTTT.